The following is a T cell receptor (beta chain) sequence with its context. Data came from immunoSEQ multiplex PCR; TCRdb stores just in-frame clones and leaves some out. The table includes under 250,000 clones, 75% to 90% detected once. This record comes from a study of blood T cell repertoires in COVID-19. Study-wide background: The samples span acute and convalescent COVID-19 from the United States, Italy and Spain.

The material sequenced was PBMCs or T cells enriched from blood (not recorded which). This receptor was identified in a woman aged 18-30 years in a cohort exposed to, infected with or recovered from COVID-19 (not recorded which).

CDR3 sequence: CASSLEGLNTEAFF. DNA of the CDR3: TGTGCCAGCAGCTTAGAGGGGTTGAACACTGAAGCTTTCTTT. The J gene is TRBJ1-1, the V gene TRBV7-8, with D perhaps matching TRBD1 (5 bases). Per germline, CDR1 SGHVS and CDR2 FQNEAQ. The CDR3 has 14 residues. The V end lost 1 base, the J end lost 0 bases, and 6 bases lay between the germline ends.